This is a list of T cell receptor beta chains from one sample in a study of cytomegalovirus exposure and HLA in healthy donors. Sequencing used immunoSEQ multiplex PCR; TCRdb keeps in-frame clones, though not all of them. The sample carries roughly 100,000 clones, more than 75% recorded once. Sequencing was done on a sample of PBMCs. The receptor source for this set is a woman between 18 and 29 years old in good health and CMV-seropositive. The CDR3 runs from the conserved cysteine through the conserved F or W. Fields, in order: J gene, clone size, D gene, V gene, CDR3 length, CDR3 DNA, CDR3 protein. A D gene is named only where the DNA matches it firmly. Size values are once, few and many counts, or a class for expanded clones, and some rows have none.

TRBJ2-5,NA,NA,TRBV7-8,17,TGTGCCAGCAGCCCCTTACCCAGCGGATCCGAACAAGAGACCCAGTACTTC,CASSPLPSGSEQETQYF
TRBJ2-7,NA,TRBD1,TRBV13,13,TGTGCCAGTCGGGACAGTTACTCCTACGAGCAGTACTTC,CASRDSYSYEQYF
TRBJ2-3,once,TRBD1,TRBV4-1,16,TGCGCCAGCAGCAACCCGGGACAGGGGGCCCCAGATACGCAGTATTTT,CASSNPGQGAPDTQYF
TRBJ2-6,NA,TRBD1,TRBV5-4,16,TGTGCCAGCAGCCCGGGACAGTCCTCTGGGGCCAACGTCCTGACTTTC,CASSPGQSSGANVLTF
TRBJ1-5,NA,NA,TRBV15,16,TGTGCCACCAGCAGAGGGTTTGGGACTGGCAATCAGCCCCAGCATTTT,CATSRGFGTGNQPQHF
TRBJ2-3,few,NA,TRBV5-1,13,TGCGCCAGCAGCTTGGAAATAACAGATACGCAGTATTTT,CASSLEITDTQYF
TRBJ1-1,NA,NA,TRBV7-3,13,TGTGCCAGCAGAAAAGGGGTGAACACTGAAGCTTTCTTT,CASRKGVNTEAFF
TRBJ2-3,NA,NA,TRBV7-7,13,TGTGCCAGCAGTTCGTCACGGGTAAATACGCAGTATTTT,CASSSSRVNTQYF
TRBJ2-3,NA,NA,TRBV9,13,TGTGCCAGCAGCGTAAGGCTAGTAGATACGCAGTATTTT,CASSVRLVDTQYF
TRBJ1-1,few,NA,TRBV7-6,14,TGTGCCAGCAGCCTGAGGCATGCAGACACTGAAGCTTTCTTT,CASSLRHADTEAFF
TRBJ1-1,NA,NA,TRBV30,14,TGTGCCTGGAGGAACTGGAGGAGGAACACTGAAGCTTTCTTT,CAWRNWRRNTEAFF
TRBJ1-2,few,TRBD1,TRBV10-3,13,TGTGCCATTTCGGGACAGGGGGCGGGTGGCTACACCTTC,CAISGQGAGGYTF
TRBJ2-1,NA,TRBD2,TRBV19,12,TGTGCCACCGTAGCGGGCGGGAATGAGCAGTTCTTC,CATVAGGNEQFF
TRBJ2-7,NA,NA,TRBV4-1,15,TGCGCCAGCAGCCAGCCCCGCGACAGCTACTACGAGCAGTACTTC,CASSQPRDSYYEQYF
TRBJ2-7,NA,TRBD2,TRBV28,15,TGTGCCAGCAGTGAAGCGGGACTAGGGGCCTACGAGCAGTACTTC,CASSEAGLGAYEQYF
TRBJ1-4,NA,NA,TRBV7-9,13,TGTGCCAGCAGCCACGGGGGGGCGAGGAAACTGTTTTTT,CASSHGGARKLFF
TRBJ2-7,NA,NA,TRBV6-5,15,TGTGCCAGCAGTCAACCCACGGGACTCGGCTACGAGCAGTACTTC,CASSQPTGLGYEQYF
TRBJ2-6,NA,TRBD1,TRBV7-6,16,TGTGCCAGCAGCTCGGACAGGGGGTCTGGGGCCAACGTCCTGACTTTC,CASSSDRGSGANVLTF
TRBJ2-1,NA,TRBD2,TRBV11-3,16,TGTGCCAGCAGCTTAGATATAGGGACTAGCTCCGGTGAGCAGTTCTTC,CASSLDIGTSSGEQFF
TRBJ2-7,NA,TRBD2,TRBV18,14,TGTGCCAGCTCTCCAGCGGGAGCGACGGGGGAGCAGTACTTC,CASSPAGATGEQYF
TRBJ2-2,NA,TRBD1,TRBV18,15,TGTGCCAGCTCTCTGGACAGGGGAGATATCGGGGAGCTGTTTTTT,CASSLDRGDIGELFF
TRBJ1-4,NA,TRBD1,TRBV7-9,14,TGTGCCAGCAGTCGAGACAGGGAGAGGGAAAAACTGTTTTTT,CASSRDREREKLFF
TRBJ1-6,NA,NA,TRBV5-4,13,TGTGCCAGCAGCTTGAGGGGGAATTCCCCCCTCCACTTT,CASSLRGNSPLHF
TRBJ2-1,once,NA,TRBV4-2,14,TGTGCCAGCAGCCAATTCTCGATTTCGGGTGAGCAGTTCTTC,CASSQFSISGEQFF
TRBJ2-1,NA,TRBD1,TRBV13,13,TGTGCCAGCAGAAGACAGGGGGCTGTTGAGCAGTTCTTC,CASRRQGAVEQFF
TRBJ1-6,NA,NA,TRBV7-2,13,TGTGCCAGCAGCCCCCCCAGTAATTCACCCCTCCACTTT,CASSPPSNSPLHF
TRBJ1-2,NA,TRBD1,TRBV7-3,14,TGTGCCAGCAGCTTCGGAGGACAGGGTGGAGGCTACACCTTC,CASSFGGQGGGYTF
TRBJ1-5,NA,NA,TRBV7-9,14,TGTGCCAGCAGCTCATCGGGGGGCAATCAGCCCCAGCATTTT,CASSSSGGNQPQHF
TRBJ1-2,once,NA,TRBV14,14,TGTGCCAGCAGCCGCCTCATTGATCAGGGTGGCTACACCTTC,CASSRLIDQGGYTF
TRBJ1-3,few,TRBD1,TRBV18,16,TGTGCCAGCTCACCAAGGGGACAGGGATCTGGAAACACCATATATTTT,CASSPRGQGSGNTIYF
TRBJ1-6,NA,NA,TRBV2,15,TGTGCCACCACCGGGGGAAGCTCCTATAATTCACCCCTCCACTTT,CATTGGSSYNSPLHF
TRBJ2-3,once,NA,TRBV5-5,13,TGTGCCAGCATGGGGGGGGCGGCGGATACGCAGTATTTT,CASMGGAADTQYF
TRBJ2-3,NA,NA,TRBV2,15,TGTGCCAGCAGTGTTGATAACCAAGGCGGTGATACGCAGTATTTT,CASSVDNQGGDTQYF
TRBJ2-7,NA,TRBD2,TRBV4-1,16,TGCGCCAGCAGCCAACCCCCCGGGACTAGCGGTTACGAGCAGTACTTC,CASSQPPGTSGYEQYF
TRBJ2-3,once,NA,TRBV5-6,11,TGTGCCAGCAGCTTGGGCTCGCGGCAGTATTTT,CASSLGSRQYF
TRBJ1-5,NA,TRBD1,TRBV28,16,TGTGCCAGCAGTTTATGGGACAGGGGTCGCAATCAGCCCCAGCATTTT,CASSLWDRGRNQPQHF
TRBJ2-7,NA,NA,TRBV10-3,12,TGTGCCATCAGTGTCCCCCCCAGCGAGCAGTACTTC,CAISVPPSEQYF
TRBJ2-1,NA,NA,TRBV30,11,TGTGCCTGGAGTCCTTACAATGAGCAGTTCTTC,CAWSPYNEQFF
TRBJ1-1,few,TRBD1,TRBV7-9,13,TGTGCCAGCAGCTTACAGGGGGCGACTGAAGCTTTCTTT,CASSLQGATEAFF
TRBJ1-1,NA,NA,TRBV5-1,15,TGCGCCAGCAGCTACGAGACAGCCCTGAACACTGAAGCTTTCTTT,CASSYETALNTEAFF
TRBJ2-1,NA,TRBD2,TRBV10-3,15,TGTGCCATCAATACCGGGACTAGCGGCCGCAATGAGCAGTTCTTC,CAINTGTSGRNEQFF